Following are 14 T cell receptor beta chains from one sample sequenced in a study of cytomegalovirus exposure and HLA in healthy donors (dated by TCRdb to about 2017). The library was generated by the immunoSEQ multiplex PCR assay. A mixture of 60 forward primers for TCR Vbeta segments and 13 reverse primers for TCR Jbeta segments was used in the multiplex PCR. Not all clones reach the TCRdb copy of this immuneACCESS table, which keeps in-frame sequences only. Checked studies attribute under half of the gap to unresolved V genes and leave the rest unexplained. Across this sample there are about 120,000 clones, with nearly 80% seen only once. The ten largest clones capture 2.5% to 3.5% of the sample. The material sequenced was PBMCs. The source is a woman aged 30 to 39 in good health and CMV-seropositive.

The chain links TRBV19 to TRBJ2-5, with D possibly being TRBD2 (6 bases). Germline V gives CDR1 LNHDA, CDR2 SQIVND (reference sequence). V gave up 7 bases and J gave up 5 bases, with 23 bases separating them. The CDR3 spans 16 residues. CDR3 sequence (DNA): TGTGCCAGTAAACCTGCCCCGGGACTGGTAGCGGAGACCCAGTACTTC. Encoded protein: CASKPAPGLVAETQYF. Complete variable domain (other parts from reference TRBV19 and TRBJ2-5): DGGITQSPKYLFRKEGQNVTLSCEQNLNHDAMYWYRQDPGQGLRLIYYSQIVNDFQKGDIAEGYSVSREKKESFPLTVTSAQKNPTAFYLCASKPAPGLVAETQYFGPGTRLLVL.

V usage is TRBV7-6 and J usage is TRBJ1-6, with 10 nucleotides matching TRBD1. CDR1 and CDR2 (germline): SGHVS, FNYEAQ. After removal of 1 base from V and 10 bases from J, the junction contained 7 bases not matched to a gene. This CDR3 comprises 16 residues. CDR3 loop: CASSLDRGDRGSPLHF. CDR3 DNA sequence: TGTGCCAGCAGCTTAGATCGGGGGGACAGGGGATCACCCCTCCACTTT.

V usage is TRBV28 and J usage is TRBJ2-6; D might be TRBD1 (5 bases). CDR1 and CDR2 (germline): MDHEN, SYDVKM. The V end was cut by 7 bases, the J end by 13 bases, with 17 bases between. This CDR3 is 13 amino acids long. CDR3 DNA sequence: TGTGCCAGCAACCAACCAGGGTCTCGGGTCCTGACTTTC. Its translation: CASNQPGSRVLTF.

This chain joins TRBV7-6 and TRBJ2-1; 7 bases agree with TRBD1. V lost 5 bases, J lost 12 bases, and 10 bases stayed unmatched. Germline CDR1 and CDR2: SGHVS and FNYEAQ. The CDR3 runs 13 residues. Here the CDR3 DNA reads TGTGCCAGCAGCGGTCCAGACAGGGTGGGGCAGTTCTTC. It yields the protein CASSGPDRVGQFF.

The CDR3 region has the DNA TGTGCCAGCAGCGTAGGAGCGGGGCCGTACCAAGAGACCCAGTACTTC. It specifies CASSVGAGPYQETQYF. The chain has TRBV9 and TRBJ2-5; 7 bases agree with TRBD2. The CDR3 has 16 residues. Germline V gene data show CDR1 as SGDLS and CDR2 as YYNGEE. Trimming cost V 0 bases and J 0 bases; bases outside gene matches: 5.

V usage is TRBV28 and J usage is TRBJ2-1; 10 bases line up with TRBD2. After removal of 3 bases from V and 8 bases from J, the junction contained 10 bases not matched to a gene. The CDR3 has 16 amino acids. Looked up from germline, CDR1 is MDHEN and CDR2 is SYDVKM. The CDR3 region has the DNA TGTGCCAGCAGTTTGGGGGGGGGACTAGCGACACATGAGCAGTTCTTC. Protein sequence: CASSLGGGLATHEQFF.

The V call is TRBV7-9, the J call TRBJ1-2, with 7 nucleotides matching TRBD1. Germline CDR1 SEHNR, CDR2 FQNEAQ (reference sequence). Losses at the gene ends were 5 bases for V and 2 bases for J; bases not matched to a gene: 8. This CDR3 is built from 15 residues. CDR3 sequence (DNA): TGTGCCAGCAGCCCCCCCTGGGACAGAAACTATGGCTACACCTTC. This sequence encodes CASSPPWDRNYGYTF. Filled out from reference TRBV7-9 and TRBJ1-2, the complete variable domain reads DTGVSQNPRHKITKRGQNVTFRCDPISEHNRLYWYRQTLGQGPEFLTYFQNEAQLEKSRLLSDRFSAERPKGSFSTLEIQRTEQGDSAMYLCASSPPWDRNYGYTFGSGTRLTVV.

Only a few counts were recorded for this clone. The V and J genes are TRBV27 and TRBJ2-1, with D perhaps TRBD1 (5 bases). CDR1 is MNHEY, CDR2 SMNVEV, per germline (reference sequence). This CDR3 has 13 amino acids. V was clipped by 3 bases and J by 5 bases, with 8 bases between them. CDR3 in amino acids: CASSFGADNEQFF. In nucleotides, the CDR3 is TGTGCCAGCAGTTTTGGGGCAGACAATGAGCAGTTCTTC.

This chain joins TRBV5-1 and TRBJ1-1, with TRBD1 matching over 7 bases. From germline, CDR1 is SGHRS and CDR2 YFSETQ. The CDR3 covers 14 residues. Losses at the gene ends were 1 base for V and 4 bases for J; bases not matched to a gene: 4. As DNA, the CDR3 is TGCGCCAGCAGCTTGAGACAGGGAGGCACTGAAGCTTTCTTT. It codes for CASSLRQGGTEAFF.

The chain has TRBV27 and TRBJ2-5, with 8 bases fitting TRBD2. Germline V gene lookup returns CDR1 MNHEY and CDR2 SMNVEV (reference sequence). The V gene end was trimmed by 6 bases and the J gene end by 5 bases; junction bases not matched to a gene: 8. The CDR3 sequence is 14 residues long. In DNA form, the CDR3 reads TGTGCCAGCAGCTTCGGGGGGGGCGGGGAGACCCAGTACTTC. This encodes CASSFGGGGETQYF.

This clone appeared a few times. This chain links TRBV20-1 with TRBJ2-5; D gene uncertain. Trimming took off 5 bases at V and 5 bases at J, with 9 bases between the two ends. The CDR3 extends over 11 amino acids. Germline assignment: CDR1 DFQATT and CDR2 SNEGSKA (reference sequence). The CDR3 DNA is TGCAGTGCTGTACTCGCGGAGACCCAGTACTTC. This codes for CSAVLAETQYF.

V usage is TRBV6-1 and J usage is TRBJ1-5; 8 bases line up with TRBD1. V shed 2 bases, J shed 4 bases, and the junction held 4 bases outside the gene matches. The CDR3 consists of 15 residues. Germline CDR1 is MNHNS and CDR2 is SASEGT. The CDR3 DNA follows: TGTGCCAGCAGTGAATGGCAGGGGGCGAATCAGCCCCAGCATTTT. Translated, it gives CASSEWQGANQPQHF.

The chain carries TRBV5-6 and TRBJ1-4, with TRBD1 as a possible D gene (5 bases). CDR1 and CDR2 (germline): SGHDT, YYEEEE. With 1 base removed from V and 0 bases from J, the gap between germline ends came to 10 bases. The CDR3 is 16 amino acids. The CDR3 nucleotides are TGTGCCAGCAGCTTGCGGCAGGGTCCAACTAATGAAAAACTGTTTTTT. Amino acids: CASSLRQGPTNEKLFF. The full variable domain, rest sourced from reference TRBV5-6 and TRBJ1-4, is DAGVTQSPTHLIKTRGQQVTLRCSPKSGHDTVSWYQQALGQGPQFIFQYYEEEERQRGNFPDRFSGHQFPNYSSELNVNALLLGDSALYLCASSLRQGPTNEKLFFGSGTQLSVL.

This chain connects TRBV7-2 to TRBJ2-3; TRBD2 might be the D (7 bases). Trimming shortened V by 5 bases and J by 2 bases, and 11 bases separated the two germline ends. The V gene's germline CDR1 is SGHTA and CDR2 FQGNSA. The CDR3 contains 14 residues. This chain's CDR3 is CASSPGGPTDTQYF. The CDR3 nucleotides are TGTGCCAGCAGCCCGGGGGGCCCCACAGATACGCAGTATTTT.